One and the same sample provided the 6 T cell receptor beta chains below, sequenced in a study of blood T cell repertoires in COVID-19. The repertoire was sequenced with immunoSEQ multiplex PCR; TCRdb's copy has only in-frame clones and lacks some. Here the sample spans more than 85,000 clones, 81% being singletons. Input material: peripheral blood. These receptors originate from a man aged 80 or over with acute or convalescent COVID-19.

This chain joins TRBV18 and TRBJ1-4, with TRBD1 matching 8 bases. The ends lost 3 bases at V and 5 bases at J; junction bases unmatched: 11. Germline values: CDR1 KGHSH, CDR2 LQKENI. The CDR3 has 17 amino acids. CDR3 loop: CASSPQAGGASNEKLFF. As DNA, the CDR3 is TGTGCCAGCTCACCTCAGGCAGGGGGCGCGTCGAATGAAAAACTGTTTTTT.

The rearrangement joins TRBV4-1 to TRBJ2-3; 8 bases agree with TRBD2. Per germline, CDR1 MGHRA and CDR2 YSYEKL. Trimming cost V 5 bases and J 4 bases; bases outside gene matches: 14. The CDR3 contains 17 residues. The CDR3 sequence is CASSSGSVAGYADTQYF. Written as DNA, the CDR3 is TGCGCCAGCAGCTCCGGGTCGGTAGCGGGATACGCAGATACGCAGTATTTT.

The chain links TRBV30 to TRBJ1-3, with unresolved D. This CDR3 has 13 amino acids. CDR1 is GTSNPN, CDR2 SVGIG, per germline (reference sequence). The V end was cut by 2 bases, the J end by 2 bases, with 7 bases between. CDR3 DNA sequence: TGTGCCTGGAGTTCGGGTCCTGGAAACACCATATATTTT. Amino acid sequence: CAWSSGPGNTIYF.

Points on this clone: The same CDR3 also results from other DNA sequences found in this sample. The genes are TRBV14 and TRBJ2-7; D is unclear. Trimming pared 5 bases from V and 4 bases from J, leaving 6 bases between. CDR1 and CDR2 from the germline V gene are SGHDN and FVKESK. The CDR3 is 11 residues long. The chain's CDR3 is CASSLSYEQYF. The CDR3 DNA reads TGTGCCAGCAGCTTATCTTACGAGCAGTACTTC.

The V gene is TRBV9, the J gene TRBJ1-2, with D possibly TRBD1 on 6 matching bases. CDR1 SGDLS and CDR2 YYNGEE come from the germline V gene. Trimming removed 0 bases from V and 5 bases from J, with 14 bases in between. The CDR3 consists of 15 residues. The CDR3 sequence: CASSVESRGLYGYTF. The CDR3 DNA reads as TGTGCCAGCAGCGTAGAGTCAAGGGGGTTGTATGGCTACACCTTC.

The rearrangement uses TRBV5-1 and TRBJ2-3, with a weak D call TRBD1 (6 bases). CDR1 and CDR2 (germline): SGHRS, YFSETQ. V lost 0 bases to trimming and J lost 4 bases, with 12 bases between them. This CDR3 region has 15 residues. The CDR3 DNA reads TGCGCCAGCAGCTTGGATCCCACAGGGCCAGATACGCAGTATTTT. It yields the protein CASSLDPTGPDTQYF.